The following is a T cell receptor beta chain sequence with its context. In this sample, this clonotype turned up a few times. Its antigen target is currently unknown. No clone much larger than this one lies a single base away; base qualities are absent. Donors were a few dozen systemically healthy Caucasian individuals from Russia aged roughly 6 to 90 years. Roughly 9 milliliters of peripheral blood were drawn from each donor into EDTA-treated Vacutainer tubes. Ficoll-Paque density-gradient centrifugation was used to isolate PBMCs, with at least 6.5 million per sample. Total RNA was extracted from PBMCs with Trizol reagent, with at least 5.5 micrograms obtained per sample. For every donor, flow cytometry on a PBMC aliquot measured the percentage of naive CD45RAhigh/CD27high T cells. The sample is drawn from a study of blood T cells in healthy people across ages (dated by TCRdb to about 2015). Regarding the complete study: Template switching captured roughly one uniquely barcoded TCR beta cDNA molecule per two T cells in model experiments. Donors were grouped into four age groups: young (average approximately 15 years), middle-aged (39), aged (about 60) and long-lived (approximately 75). To avoid experimental bias, donors of different ages were spread randomly across the sequencing lanes. To track age-related changes in TCR beta repertoire diversity, the study relied on deep sequencing normalized with unique cDNA molecular identifiers. For two donors (one aged 18 to 30 and one aged 80 or older), the study analyzed two additional independent replicas of 1 million unique cDNA reads from the same blood draw.

What the authors observed across the whole study: Total diversity estimates from one million sequenced T cells were considered lower bounds and underestimates. Compared with the aged group, the long-lived group had more naive CD4+ T cells, fewer expanded clones and increased TCR diversity, a pattern suggesting age selection. As age increased, observed TCR beta diversity per million T cells dropped in a roughly linear way, and a significant reduction was already evident by age about 36. There was a strong correlation between observed TCR beta diversity and the percentage of naive T cells measured by flow cytometry. Conclusive comparison of naive and antigen-experienced compartments was prevented by the profiling of bulk unsorted PBMCs. The CMV infection status of donors was not known, potentially confounding age-related changes in expanded clonotypes.

Library preparation was by 5' RACE. For sequencing, an Illumina HiSeq 2500 was employed. A second PCR of roughly 6 to 12 cycles was run with a J-beta primer mix and a sample-barcoded 5' primer. A template-switch 5' adaptor carrying 12 random nucleotides introduced a unique molecular identifier onto each TCR beta cDNA molecule. At least 2.5 million CDR3-containing paired-end reads were obtained from each sample. First-strand cDNA was synthesized from all RNA with the Mint cDNA synthesis kit, primed by a TRBC-specific oligonucleotide. Following uracil-DNA glycosylase treatment, a first 18-cycle PCR with universal primers M1SS and BC2_uni_R was performed on all cDNA. The study's own analysis went as follows. Normalization of each sample was performed by random selection of 1 million high-quality reads, each carrying a distinct molecular identifier. Instead of being binned into consensus sequences, reads with shared molecular identifiers were discarded. MiTCR, run with a Q25 quality threshold and the strictest error-elimination algorithm, handled CDR3 identification, clonotype clustering and error correction. Lower-bound total TCR beta diversity was estimated with a nonparametric unseen species model using Euler transformation. TCRdb redid the processing of the public reads, applying fastp at Q25 and MiXCR, and retained in-frame beta chains. Here each entry gathers all rows of one CDR3 protein and keeps the most common genes and DNA. These V and J calls originate from TCRdb's pipeline instead of the authors' own analysis. The sample records about 970,000 distinct CDR3 sequences, roughly 51% of which are singletons. The ten largest clones add up to roughly 23% of the sample.

Trimmed from V: 2 bases; trimmed from J: 4 bases; junction bases lacking a gene match: 9. Per the germline V gene, SGHTA is the CDR1 and FQGNSA is the CDR2. The CDR3 spans 17 residues, from the cysteine through the phenylalanine. The read is trimmed to its CDR3 DNA, 51 bases read in frame from base 1. Here the chain combines TRBV7-2 and TRBJ2-3; TRBD2 agrees with 10 junctional bases. Source material: blood. The sequence was collected from a woman aged 60-70 years in good health. CDR3 loop: CASSLRALAGVADTQYF. The DNA sequence is TGTGCCAGCAGCTTAAGGGCCCTAGCGGGAGTAGCAGATACGCAGTATTTT.